Included here is one TCR beta chain sequence, with context. The data originate from a study of control samples from healthy donors and cancer patients. The CDR3 is 22 amino acids. Assay used: immunoSEQ multiplex PCR; TCRdb lists only in-frame clones, some missing. The sample lists around 110,000 clones, 93% occurring once. The chain combines TRBV12-2 with TRBJ1-2. TRBV12-2 is a pseudogene segment. Input material: blood. This sequence originates from a man aged 25-40 years in good health. CDR3 protein: CASRLAGVPTGAPTPTNYGYTF. The DNA for the CDR3 is TGTGCAAGTCGCTTAGCGGGAGTCCCGACCGGGGCCCCAACGCCAACAAACTATGGCTACACCTTC.